The clone carrying this T cell receptor (beta chain) came up once. The data derive from a study of blood T cell repertoires in COVID-19. Study details: From the United States, Italy and Spain came samples of acute and convalescent COVID-19. T cells, B-cell-depleted T cells, or PBMCs supplied cDNA or gDNA.

Ages ranged from about 18 to 89 years, with residence in more than 20 US areas. Per the original data handling: From reference gene primer amplification, estimates of nucleated cell counts were derived. Some clones are missing from TCRdb's copy, which holds only in-frame ones; the method was immunoSEQ multiplex PCR. V and J calls and clone size are copied from that table; D and trimming were computed from the DNA. This sample has under 500,000 clones; roughly 87% occur once, and the top ten carry about 2.1%. This CDR3 has 14 amino acids. Trimming removed 2 bases at V and 3 bases at J, with 11 bases between. Germline V gene data show CDR1 as SGHAT and CDR2 as FQNNGV.

J is TRBJ2-7 and V is TRBV11-2; D is perhaps TRBD2 (5 bases). This sequence originates from a woman aged 18-29 years with acute COVID-19. Sequenced: PBMCs or T cells enriched from blood (not recorded which). CDR3 amino acids: CASSLNPSRYEQYF. In DNA, the CDR3 is TGTGCCAGCAGCTTAAATCCTAGCCGCTACGAGCAGTACTTC.